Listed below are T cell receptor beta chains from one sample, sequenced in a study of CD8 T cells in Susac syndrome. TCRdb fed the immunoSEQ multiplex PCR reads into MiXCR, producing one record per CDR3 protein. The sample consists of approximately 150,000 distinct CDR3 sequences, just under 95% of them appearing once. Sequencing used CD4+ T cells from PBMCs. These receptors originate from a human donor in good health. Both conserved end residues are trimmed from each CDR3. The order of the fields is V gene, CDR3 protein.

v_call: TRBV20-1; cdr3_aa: SATYGGRSSGDTQY
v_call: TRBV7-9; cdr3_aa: ASSLDQNTEAF
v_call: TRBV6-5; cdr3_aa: ASRFRDSYNEQF
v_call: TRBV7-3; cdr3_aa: ASSSTRSSEQY
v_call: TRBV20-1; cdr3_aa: SAKRAGGLNTGELF
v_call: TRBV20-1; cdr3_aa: SASRDSNQPQL
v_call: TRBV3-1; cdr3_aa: ASSGSQGFHGYT
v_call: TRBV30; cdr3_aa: AWSVLGTTFNSPLH
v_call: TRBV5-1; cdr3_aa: ASSLGRESPEAF
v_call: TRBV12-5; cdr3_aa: ASGDRDFRFTDTQY
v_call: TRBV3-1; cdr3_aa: ASSLRTSGGGPDTQY
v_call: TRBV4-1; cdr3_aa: ASSQEGSAAGSYNEQF
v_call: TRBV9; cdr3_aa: ASSVDDNYGYT
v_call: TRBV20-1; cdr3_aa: SATSSGGPYEQY
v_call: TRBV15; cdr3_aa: ATSRNRGDEQY
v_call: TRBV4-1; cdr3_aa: ASSPLGSGQAF
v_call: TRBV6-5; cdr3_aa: ASSYFGTGDYGYT
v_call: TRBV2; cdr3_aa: ASSLTSGAAGEQY
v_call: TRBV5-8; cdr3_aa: ASRERGSDTQY
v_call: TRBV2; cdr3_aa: ASSDLMGENGYT
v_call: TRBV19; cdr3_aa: ASSTWDTINQPQH
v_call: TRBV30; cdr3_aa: AWSSSTYGFYGGYT
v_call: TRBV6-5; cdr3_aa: ASSPGKYGYT
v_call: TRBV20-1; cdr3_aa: SASKQGTNQPQH
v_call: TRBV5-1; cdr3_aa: ASSPRRGGTDTQY
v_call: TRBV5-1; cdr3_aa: ASSTHGQRETGSPLH
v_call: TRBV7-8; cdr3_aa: ASSLGDVGLQPQH
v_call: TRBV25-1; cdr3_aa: ASSAGLGDEQY
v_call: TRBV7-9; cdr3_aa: ASSPTTVSYEQY
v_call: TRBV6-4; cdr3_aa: ASSRGANYGYT